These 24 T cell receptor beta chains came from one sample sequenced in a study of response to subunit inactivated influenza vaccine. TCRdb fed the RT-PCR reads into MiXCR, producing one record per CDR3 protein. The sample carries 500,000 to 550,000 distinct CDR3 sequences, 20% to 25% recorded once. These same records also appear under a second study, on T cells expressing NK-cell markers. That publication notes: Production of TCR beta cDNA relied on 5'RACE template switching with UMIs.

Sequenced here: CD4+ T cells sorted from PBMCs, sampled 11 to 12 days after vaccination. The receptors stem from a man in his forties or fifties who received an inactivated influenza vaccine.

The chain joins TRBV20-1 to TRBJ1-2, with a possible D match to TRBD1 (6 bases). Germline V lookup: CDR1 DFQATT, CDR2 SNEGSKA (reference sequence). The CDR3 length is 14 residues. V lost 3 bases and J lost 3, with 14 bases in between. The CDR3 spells CSARNGGGDYGYTF. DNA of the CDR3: TGCAGTGCTAGGAATGGGGGCGGTGACTATGGCTACACCTTC.

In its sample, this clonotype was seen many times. CDR3 DNA sequence: TGCGCCAGCAGCTTCGACTCCCTCGACGAGCAGTACTTC. Amino acids: CASSFDSLDEQYF. The gene calls are TRBV5-1 and TRBJ2-7, with D hard to call. Germline-derived CDR1 and CDR2 are SGHRS and YFSETQ. Trimming left V 2 bases short and J 5 bases short, with 11 bases between. The CDR3 sequence is 13 residues long.

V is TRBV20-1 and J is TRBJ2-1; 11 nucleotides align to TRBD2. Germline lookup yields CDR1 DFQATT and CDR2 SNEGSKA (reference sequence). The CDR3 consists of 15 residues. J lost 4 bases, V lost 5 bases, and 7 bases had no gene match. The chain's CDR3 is CSAVRLAGLYNEQFF. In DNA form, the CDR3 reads TGCAGTGCTGTACGACTAGCGGGGCTTTACAATGAGCAGTTCTTC.

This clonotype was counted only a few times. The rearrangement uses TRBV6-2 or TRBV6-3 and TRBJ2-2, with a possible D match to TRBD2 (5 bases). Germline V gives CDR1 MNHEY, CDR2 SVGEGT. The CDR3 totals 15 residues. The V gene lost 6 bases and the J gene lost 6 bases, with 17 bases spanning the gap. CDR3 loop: CASSHGEWYSGELFF. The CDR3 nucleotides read TGTGCCAGCAGCCACGGGGAGTGGTACTCCGGGGAGCTGTTTTTT.

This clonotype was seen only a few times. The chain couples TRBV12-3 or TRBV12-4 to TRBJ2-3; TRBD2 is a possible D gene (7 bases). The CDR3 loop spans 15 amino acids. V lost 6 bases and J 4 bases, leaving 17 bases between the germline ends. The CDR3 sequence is CASSSRGADPDTQYF. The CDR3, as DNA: TGTGCCAGCAGCTCACGGGGGGCCGACCCAGATACGCAGTATTTT.

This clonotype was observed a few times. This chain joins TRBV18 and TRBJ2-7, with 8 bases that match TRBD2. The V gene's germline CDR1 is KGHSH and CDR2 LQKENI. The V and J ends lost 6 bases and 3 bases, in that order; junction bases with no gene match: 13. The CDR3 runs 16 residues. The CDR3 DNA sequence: TGTGCCAGCTCGCCAGTCGTCGGGACTAGGATCTACGAGCAGTACTTC. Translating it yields CASSPVVGTRIYEQYF. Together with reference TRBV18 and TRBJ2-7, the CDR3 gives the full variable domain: NAGVMQNPRHLVRRRGQEARLRCSPMKGHSHVYWYRQLPEEGLKFMVYLQKENIIDESGMPKERFSAEFPKEGPSILRIQQVVRGDSAAYFCASSPVVGTRIYEQYFGPGTRLTVT.

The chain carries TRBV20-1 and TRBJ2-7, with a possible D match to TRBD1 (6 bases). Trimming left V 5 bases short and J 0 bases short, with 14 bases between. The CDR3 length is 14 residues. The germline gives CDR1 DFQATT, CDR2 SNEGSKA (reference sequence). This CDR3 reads CSALRDRSSYEQYF. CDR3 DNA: TGCAGTGCTCTTAGAGACAGGAGCTCCTACGAGCAGTACTTC.

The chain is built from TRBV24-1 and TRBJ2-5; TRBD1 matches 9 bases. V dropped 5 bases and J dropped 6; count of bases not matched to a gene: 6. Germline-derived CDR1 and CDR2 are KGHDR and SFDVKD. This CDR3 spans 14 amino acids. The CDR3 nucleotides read TGTGCCACCAGTGCTGGGACAGGGATAAAGACCCAGTACTTC. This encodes CATSAGTGIKTQYF.

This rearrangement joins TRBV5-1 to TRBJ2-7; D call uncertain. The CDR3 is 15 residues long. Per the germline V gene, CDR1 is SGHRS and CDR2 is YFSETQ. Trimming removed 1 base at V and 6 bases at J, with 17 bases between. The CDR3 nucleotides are TGCGCCAGCAGCTTGCAGGCAGCCAAAGGCGGCGAGCAGTACTTC. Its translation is CASSLQAAKGGEQYF.

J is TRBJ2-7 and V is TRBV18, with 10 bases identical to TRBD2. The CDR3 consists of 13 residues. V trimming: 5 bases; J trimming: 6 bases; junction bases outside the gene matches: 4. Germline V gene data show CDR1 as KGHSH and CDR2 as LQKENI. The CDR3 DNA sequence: TGTGCCAGCTCATCTAGCGGGAGTACCGAGCAGTACTTC. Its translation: CASSSSGSTEQYF.

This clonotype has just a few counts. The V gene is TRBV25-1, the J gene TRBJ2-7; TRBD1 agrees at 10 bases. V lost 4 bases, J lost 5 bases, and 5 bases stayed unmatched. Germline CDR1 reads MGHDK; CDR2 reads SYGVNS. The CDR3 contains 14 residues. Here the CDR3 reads CASSATGGWDEQYF. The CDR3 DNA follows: TGTGCCAGCAGTGCGACAGGGGGCTGGGACGAGCAGTACTTC.

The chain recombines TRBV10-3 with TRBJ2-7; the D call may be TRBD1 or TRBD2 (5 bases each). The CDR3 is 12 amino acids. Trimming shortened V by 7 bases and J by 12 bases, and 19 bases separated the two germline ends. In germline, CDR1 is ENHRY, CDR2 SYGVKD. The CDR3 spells CAIKGTDDFGYF. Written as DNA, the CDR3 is TGTGCCATCAAGGGGACCGACGACTTCGGGTACTTC.

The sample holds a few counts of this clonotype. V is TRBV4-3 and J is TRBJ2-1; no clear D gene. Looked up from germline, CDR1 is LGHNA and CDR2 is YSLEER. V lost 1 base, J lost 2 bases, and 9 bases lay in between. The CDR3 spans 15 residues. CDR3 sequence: CASSQGSPPYNEQFF. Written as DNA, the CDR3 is TGCGCCAGCAGCCAAGGTAGCCCTCCCTACAATGAGCAGTTCTTC.

The CDR3 sequence is CAWRGQGRNEQFF. In DNA, the CDR3 is TGTGCCTGGAGGGGACAGGGTCGGAATGAGCAGTTCTTC. This rearrangement joins TRBV30 to TRBJ2-1; 9 nucleotides agree with TRBD1. Germline CDR1 GTSNPN, CDR2 SVGIG (reference sequence). This CDR3 contains 13 residues. V gave up 3 bases and J gave up 7 bases; unmatched junction bases: 4.

The DNA for the CDR3 is TGTGCCAGCTCACCACCGTCGGGGTCCACCGGGGAGCTGTTTTTT. This gives the protein CASSPPSGSTGELFF. V is TRBV18 and J is TRBJ2-2; maybe TRBD2 (5 bases). Germline CDR1 and CDR2: KGHSH and LQKENI. V was cut by 0 bases and J by 4 bases, with 9 bases left in between. This CDR3 comprises 15 residues.

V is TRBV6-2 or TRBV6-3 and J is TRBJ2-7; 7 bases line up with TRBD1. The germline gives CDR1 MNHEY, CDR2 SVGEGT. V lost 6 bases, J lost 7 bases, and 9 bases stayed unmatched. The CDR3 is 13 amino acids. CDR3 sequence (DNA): TGTGCCAGCAGGACAACAGGGGTGAGGGAGCAGTACTTC. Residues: CASRTTGVREQYF.

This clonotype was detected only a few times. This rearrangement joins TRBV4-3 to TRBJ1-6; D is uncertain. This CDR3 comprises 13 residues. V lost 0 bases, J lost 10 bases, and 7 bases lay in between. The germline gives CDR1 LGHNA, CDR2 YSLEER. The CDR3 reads CASSQEVVSPLHF. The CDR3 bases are TGCGCCAGCAGCCAAGAGGTGGTGTCACCCCTCCACTTT.

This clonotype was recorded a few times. The CDR3 DNA reads TGTGCCAGCACTCCAGGATCCTATAATTCACCCCTCCACTTT. Its protein product is CASTPGSYNSPLHF. This chain joins TRBV6-1 and TRBJ1-6; D ambiguous. Trimming took off 7 bases at V and 1 base at J, with 8 bases between the two ends. The CDR3 length is 14 residues. The germline gives CDR1 MNHNS, CDR2 SASEGT.

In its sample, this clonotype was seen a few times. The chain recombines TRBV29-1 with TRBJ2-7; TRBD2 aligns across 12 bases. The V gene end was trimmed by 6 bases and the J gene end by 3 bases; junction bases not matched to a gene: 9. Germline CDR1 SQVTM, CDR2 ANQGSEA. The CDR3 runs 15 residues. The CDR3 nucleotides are TGCAGCGTCTCTCGCCGACTAGCGGGGGACTACGAGCAGTACTTC. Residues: CSVSRRLAGDYEQYF.

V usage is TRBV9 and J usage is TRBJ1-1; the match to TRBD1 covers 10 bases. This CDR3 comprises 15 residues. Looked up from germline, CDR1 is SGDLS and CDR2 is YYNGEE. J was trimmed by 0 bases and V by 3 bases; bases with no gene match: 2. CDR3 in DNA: TGTGCCAGCAGCGGACAGGGGGCCATGAACACTGAAGCTTTCTTT. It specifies CASSGQGAMNTEAFF.

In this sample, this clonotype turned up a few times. The chain's CDR3 is CASSVTENTGELFF. The DNA of the CDR3 is TGTGCCAGCAGCGTAACAGAAAACACCGGGGAGCTGTTTTTT. The chain carries TRBV6-1 and TRBJ2-2; D unclear. The ends were cut back, 6 bases at V and 2 bases at J, with 10 bases in the middle. Germline V gene sequence: CDR1 MNHNS, CDR2 SASEGT. The CDR3 is 14 residues long.

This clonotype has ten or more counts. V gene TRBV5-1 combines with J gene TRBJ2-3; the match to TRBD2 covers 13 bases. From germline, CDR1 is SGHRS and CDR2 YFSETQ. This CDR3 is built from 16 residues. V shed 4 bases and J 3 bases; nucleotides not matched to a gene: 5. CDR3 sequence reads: CASSDRTSGGTDTQYF. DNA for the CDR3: TGCGCCAGCAGCGATAGGACTAGCGGGGGAACAGATACGCAGTATTTT.

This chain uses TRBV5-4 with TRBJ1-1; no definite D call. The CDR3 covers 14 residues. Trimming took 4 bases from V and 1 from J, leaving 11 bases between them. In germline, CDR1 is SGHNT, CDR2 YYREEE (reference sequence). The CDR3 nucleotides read TGTGCCAGCAGCCGGAACCCCAAGAACACTGAAGCTTTCTTT. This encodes CASSRNPKNTEAFF.

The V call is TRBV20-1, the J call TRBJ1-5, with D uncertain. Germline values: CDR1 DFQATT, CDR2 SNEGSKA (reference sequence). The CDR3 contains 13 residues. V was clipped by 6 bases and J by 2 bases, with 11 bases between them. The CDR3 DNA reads TGCAGTGCCCGACCAACAGGCAATCAGCCCCAGCATTTT. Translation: CSARPTGNQPQHF.